This T cell receptor (beta chain) was sequenced in a study of cytomegalovirus exposure and HLA in healthy donors. Study findings and constraints: In a later analysis, the majority of CMV-associated beta chains seemingly showed HLA restriction.

The PCR made use of 60 Vbeta and 13 Jbeta primers. Clones were read by immunoSEQ multiplex PCR, and TCRdb kept only the in-frame ones, dropping some. The sample includes 210,000 or so clones, about 88% of them seen just once. The V gene's germline CDR1 is SNHLY and CDR2 FYNNEI. The germline V and J ends were trimmed by 4 bases and 3 bases, with 13 bases remaining between them. The CDR3 sequence is 14 residues long. As regards this clone: Its matching antigen is unknown.

The sequence was obtained from a girl aged 2-10 years in good health and CMV-seronegative. The sequencing sample was made of PBMCs. The chain is built from TRBV2 and TRBJ2-7, with TRBD2 as a possible D gene (6 bases). The CDR3 here is CASSVDKGGYEQYF. The CDR3 coding sequence is TGTGCCAGCAGTGTCGACAAGGGAGGCTACGAGCAGTACTTC.